This T cell receptor beta chain was identified in a study of spatial heterogeneity in lung cancer. Regarding the study as a whole: At tumor resection, ubiquitous expanded TCRs were detected in blood more often than later.

V was trimmed by 7 bases and J by 3 bases, leaving 29 bases between them. The CDR3 consists of 19 residues. MiXCR, run by TCRdb on the 5' RACE reads, gives a single entry per CDR3 protein. The sample has some 50,000 distinct CDR3 sequences, around 11% seen once. About this clonotype: The antigen is undetermined.

Time point given: sample taken at primary tumor resection. No cell sorting; template was whole RNA from tumor, lung tissue or PBMC. This receptor was taken from a female donor with early-stage non-small cell lung cancer. The gene calls are TRBV12-3 or TRBV12-4 and TRBJ2-3, with a possible D match to TRBD2 (7 bases). The input for sequencing was PBMCs, taken at surgery. The CDR3 nucleotides are TGTGCCAGCACCCCCGGGTTTGCGGGGGCCGGTCTTGTTACAGATACGCAGTATTTT. It translates to CASTPGFAGAGLVTDTQYF.